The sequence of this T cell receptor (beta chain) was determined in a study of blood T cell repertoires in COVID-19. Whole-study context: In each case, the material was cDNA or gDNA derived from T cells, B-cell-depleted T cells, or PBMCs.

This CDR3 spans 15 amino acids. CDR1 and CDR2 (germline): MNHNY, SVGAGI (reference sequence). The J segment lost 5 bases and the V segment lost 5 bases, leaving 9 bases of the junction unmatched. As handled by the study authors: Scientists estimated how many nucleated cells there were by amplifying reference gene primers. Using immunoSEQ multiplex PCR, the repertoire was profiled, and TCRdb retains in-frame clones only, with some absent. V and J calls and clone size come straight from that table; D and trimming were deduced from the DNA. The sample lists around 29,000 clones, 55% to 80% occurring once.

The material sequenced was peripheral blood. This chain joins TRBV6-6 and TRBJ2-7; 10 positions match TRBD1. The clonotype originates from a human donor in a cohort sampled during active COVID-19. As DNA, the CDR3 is TGTGCCAGCAGTGGCCCCGGACAGGGGGATCACGAGCAGTACTTC. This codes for CASSGPGQGDHEQYF.